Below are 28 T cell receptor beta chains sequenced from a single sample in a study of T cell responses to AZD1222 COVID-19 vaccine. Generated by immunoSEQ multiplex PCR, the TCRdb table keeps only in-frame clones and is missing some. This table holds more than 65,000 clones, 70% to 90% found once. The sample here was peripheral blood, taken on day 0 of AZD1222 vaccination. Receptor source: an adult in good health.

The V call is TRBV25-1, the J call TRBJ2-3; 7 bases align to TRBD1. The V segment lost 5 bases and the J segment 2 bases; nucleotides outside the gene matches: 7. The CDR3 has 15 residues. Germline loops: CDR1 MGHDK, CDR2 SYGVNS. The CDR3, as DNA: TGTGCCAGCAGTCCCCACAGGGGACCCACAGATACGCAGTATTTT. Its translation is CASSPHRGPTDTQYF.

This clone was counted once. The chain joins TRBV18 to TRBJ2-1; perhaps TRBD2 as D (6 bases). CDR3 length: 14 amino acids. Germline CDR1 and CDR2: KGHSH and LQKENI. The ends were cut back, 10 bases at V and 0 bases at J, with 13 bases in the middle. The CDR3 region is CATWAGSSYNEQFF. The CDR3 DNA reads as TGTGCCACCTGGGCGGGGTCCTCCTACAATGAGCAGTTCTTC.

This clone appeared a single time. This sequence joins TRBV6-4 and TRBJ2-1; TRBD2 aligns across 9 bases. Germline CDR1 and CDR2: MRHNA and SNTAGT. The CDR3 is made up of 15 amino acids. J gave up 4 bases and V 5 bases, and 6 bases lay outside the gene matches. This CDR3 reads CASSKSGGTYNEQFF. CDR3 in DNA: TGTGCCAGCAGTAAAAGCGGGGGGACATACAATGAGCAGTTCTTC.

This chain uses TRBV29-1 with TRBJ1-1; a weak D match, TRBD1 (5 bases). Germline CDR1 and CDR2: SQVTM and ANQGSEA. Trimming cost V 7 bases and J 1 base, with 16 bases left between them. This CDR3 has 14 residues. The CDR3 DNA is TGCAGCGCCAGGCAGGGTTCTACGAACACTGAAGCTTTCTTT. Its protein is CSARQGSTNTEAFF.

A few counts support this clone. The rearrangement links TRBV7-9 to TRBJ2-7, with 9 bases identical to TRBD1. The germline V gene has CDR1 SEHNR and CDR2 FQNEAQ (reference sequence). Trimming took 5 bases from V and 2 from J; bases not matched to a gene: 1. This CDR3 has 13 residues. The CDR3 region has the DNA TGTGCCAGCAGCCGACAGGGGGCCTACGAGCAGTACTTC. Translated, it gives CASSRQGAYEQYF.

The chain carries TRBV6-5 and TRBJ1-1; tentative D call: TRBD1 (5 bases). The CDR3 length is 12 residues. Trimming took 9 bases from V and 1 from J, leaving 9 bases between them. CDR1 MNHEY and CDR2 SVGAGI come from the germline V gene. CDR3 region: CASRQPNTEAFF. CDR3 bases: TGTGCCAGTCGACAGCCGAACACTGAAGCTTTCTTT.

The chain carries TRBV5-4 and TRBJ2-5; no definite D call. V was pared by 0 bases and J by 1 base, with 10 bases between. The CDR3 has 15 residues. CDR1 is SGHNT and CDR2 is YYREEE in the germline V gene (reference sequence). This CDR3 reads CASSLAAWTQETQYF. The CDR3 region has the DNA TGTGCCAGCAGCTTGGCGGCTTGGACCCAAGAGACCCAGTACTTC.

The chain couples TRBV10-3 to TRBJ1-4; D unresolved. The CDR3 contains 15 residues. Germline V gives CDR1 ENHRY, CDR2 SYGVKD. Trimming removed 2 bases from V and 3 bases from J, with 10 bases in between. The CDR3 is CAISEGSLSNEKLFF. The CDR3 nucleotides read TGTGCCATCAGTGAGGGCAGTCTATCTAATGAAAAACTGTTTTTT.

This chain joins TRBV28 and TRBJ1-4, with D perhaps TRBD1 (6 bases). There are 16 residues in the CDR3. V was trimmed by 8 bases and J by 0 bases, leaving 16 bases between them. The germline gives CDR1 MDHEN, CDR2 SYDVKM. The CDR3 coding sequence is TGTGCCAGCCGGGGGGGCAGGGCGGCAACTAATGAAAAACTGTTTTTT. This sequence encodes CASRGGRAATNEKLFF.

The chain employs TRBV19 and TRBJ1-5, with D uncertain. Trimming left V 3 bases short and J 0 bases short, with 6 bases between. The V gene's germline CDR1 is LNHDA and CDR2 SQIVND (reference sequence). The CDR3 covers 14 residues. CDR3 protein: CASSIGYSNQPQHF. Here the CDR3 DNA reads TGTGCCAGTAGTATCGGGTATAGCAATCAGCCCCAGCATTTT. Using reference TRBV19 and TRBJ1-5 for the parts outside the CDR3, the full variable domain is DGGITQSPKYLFRKEGQNVTLSCEQNLNHDAMYWYRQDPGQGLRLIYYSQIVNDFQKGDIAEGYSVSREKKESFPLTVTSAQKNPTAFYLCASSIGYSNQPQHFGDGTRLSIL.

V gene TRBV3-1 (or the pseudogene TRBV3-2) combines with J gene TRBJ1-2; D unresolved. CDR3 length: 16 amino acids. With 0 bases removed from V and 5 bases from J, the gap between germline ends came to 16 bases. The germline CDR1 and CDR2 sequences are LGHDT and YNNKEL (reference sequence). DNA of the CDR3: TGTGCCAGCAGCCAAGAGGTTGGGTCGGCGGGGTATGGCTACACCTTC. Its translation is CASSQEVGSAGYGYTF.

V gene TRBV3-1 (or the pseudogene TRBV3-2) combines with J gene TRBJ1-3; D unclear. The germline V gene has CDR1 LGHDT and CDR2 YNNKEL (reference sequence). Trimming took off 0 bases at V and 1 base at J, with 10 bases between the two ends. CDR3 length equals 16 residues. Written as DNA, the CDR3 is TGTGCCAGCAGCCAAGATTTCGGGGATTCTGGAAACACCATATATTTT. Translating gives CASSQDFGDSGNTIYF.

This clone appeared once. The CDR3 protein is CASSLMGGNQPQHF. Written as DNA, the CDR3 is TGTGCCAGCAGTTTAATGGGTGGCAATCAGCCCCAGCATTTT. The chain couples TRBV27 to TRBJ1-5; D is uncertain. This CDR3 contains 14 residues. Trimming took off 2 bases at V and 2 bases at J, with 7 bases between the two ends. The germline gives CDR1 MNHEY, CDR2 SMNVEV (reference sequence).

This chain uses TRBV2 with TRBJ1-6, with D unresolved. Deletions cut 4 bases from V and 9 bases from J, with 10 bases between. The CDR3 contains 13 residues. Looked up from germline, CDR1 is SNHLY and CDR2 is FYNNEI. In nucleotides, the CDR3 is TGTGCCAGCAGTGCGCAGGAAATTTCACCCCTCCACTTT. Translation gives CASSAQEISPLHF.

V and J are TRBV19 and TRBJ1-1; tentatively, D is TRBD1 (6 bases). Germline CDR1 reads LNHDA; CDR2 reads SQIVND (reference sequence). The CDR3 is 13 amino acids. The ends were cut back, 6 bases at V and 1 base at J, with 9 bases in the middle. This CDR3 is CASSIQGNTEAFF. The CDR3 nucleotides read TGTGCCAGTAGCATACAGGGGAACACTGAAGCTTTCTTT.

The CDR3 reads CASSPMANTEAFF. The CDR3 nucleotides are TGTGCCAGCTCACCAATGGCGAACACTGAAGCTTTCTTT. The chain carries TRBV18 and TRBJ1-1; D is undetermined. Per the germline V gene, CDR1 is KGHSH and CDR2 is LQKENI. The ends were cut back, 2 bases at V and 1 base at J, with 5 bases in the middle. There are 13 residues in the CDR3. The full variable domain, rest sourced from reference TRBV18 and TRBJ1-1, is NAGVMQNPRHLVRRRGQEARLRCSPMKGHSHVYWYRQLPEEGLKFMVYLQKENIIDESGMPKERFSAEFPKEGPSILRIQQVVRGDSAAYFCASSPMANTEAFFGQGTRLTVV.

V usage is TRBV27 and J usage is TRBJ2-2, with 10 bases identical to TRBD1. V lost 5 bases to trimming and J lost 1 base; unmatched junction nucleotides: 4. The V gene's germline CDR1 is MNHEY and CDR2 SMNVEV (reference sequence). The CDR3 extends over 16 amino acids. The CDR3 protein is CASSATGGGNTGELFF. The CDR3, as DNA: TGTGCCAGCAGTGCGACAGGGGGCGGGAACACCGGGGAGCTGTTTTTT.

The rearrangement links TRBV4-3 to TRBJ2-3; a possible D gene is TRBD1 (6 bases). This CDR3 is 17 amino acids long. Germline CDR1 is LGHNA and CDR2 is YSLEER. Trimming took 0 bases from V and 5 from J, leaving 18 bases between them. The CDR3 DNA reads TGCGCCAGCAGCCAAGATGAAGGAGCCAGGGGTTTAGATACGCAGTATTTT. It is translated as CASSQDEGARGLDTQYF.

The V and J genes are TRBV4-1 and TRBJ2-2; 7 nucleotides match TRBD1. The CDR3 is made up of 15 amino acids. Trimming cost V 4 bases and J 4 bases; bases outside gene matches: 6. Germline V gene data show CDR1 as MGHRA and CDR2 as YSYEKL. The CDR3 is CASSPDREFTGELFF. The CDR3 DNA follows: TGCGCCAGCAGCCCCGACAGGGAATTCACCGGGGAGCTGTTTTTT.

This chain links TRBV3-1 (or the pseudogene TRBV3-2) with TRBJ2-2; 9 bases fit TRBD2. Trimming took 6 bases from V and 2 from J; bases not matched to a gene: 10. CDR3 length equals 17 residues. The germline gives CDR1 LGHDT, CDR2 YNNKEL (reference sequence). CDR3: CASRSSGKVINTGELFF. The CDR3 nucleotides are TGTGCCAGCAGGTCTAGCGGGAAGGTTATAAACACCGGGGAGCTGTTTTTT.

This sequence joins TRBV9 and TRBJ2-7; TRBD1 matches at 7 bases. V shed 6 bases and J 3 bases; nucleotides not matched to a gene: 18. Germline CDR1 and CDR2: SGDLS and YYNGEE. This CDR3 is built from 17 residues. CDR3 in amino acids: CASIKDPLTGCIYEQYF. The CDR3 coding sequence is TGTGCCAGCATTAAAGATCCCCTGACAGGGTGTATCTACGAGCAGTACTTC.

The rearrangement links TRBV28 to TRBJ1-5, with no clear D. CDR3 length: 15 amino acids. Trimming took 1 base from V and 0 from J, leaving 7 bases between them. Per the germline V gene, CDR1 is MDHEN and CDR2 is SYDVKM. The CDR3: CASSLSGYSNQPQHF. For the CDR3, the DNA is TGTGCCAGCAGTTTATCGGGTTATAGCAATCAGCCCCAGCATTTT.

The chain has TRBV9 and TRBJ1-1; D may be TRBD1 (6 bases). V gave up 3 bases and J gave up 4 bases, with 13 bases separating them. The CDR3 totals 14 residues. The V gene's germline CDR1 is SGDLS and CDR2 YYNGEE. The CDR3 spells CASSASQGLTEAFF. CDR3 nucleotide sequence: TGTGCCAGCAGCGCAAGCCAGGGGCTCACTGAAGCTTTCTTT.

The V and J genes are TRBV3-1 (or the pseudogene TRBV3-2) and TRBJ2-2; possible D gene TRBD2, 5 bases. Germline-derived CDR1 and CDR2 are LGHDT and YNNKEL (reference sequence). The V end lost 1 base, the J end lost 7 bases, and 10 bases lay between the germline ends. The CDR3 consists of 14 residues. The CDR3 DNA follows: TGTGCCAGCAGCCAAGTTTTCGGGGACGGGGAGCTGTTTTTT. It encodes CASSQVFGDGELFF.

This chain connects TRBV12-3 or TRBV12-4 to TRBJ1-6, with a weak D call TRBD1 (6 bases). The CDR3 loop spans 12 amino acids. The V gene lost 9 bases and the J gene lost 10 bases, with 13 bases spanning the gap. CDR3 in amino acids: CASRGPGSPLHF. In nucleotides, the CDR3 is TGTGCCAGTCGGGGGCCTGGGTCACCCCTCCACTTT.

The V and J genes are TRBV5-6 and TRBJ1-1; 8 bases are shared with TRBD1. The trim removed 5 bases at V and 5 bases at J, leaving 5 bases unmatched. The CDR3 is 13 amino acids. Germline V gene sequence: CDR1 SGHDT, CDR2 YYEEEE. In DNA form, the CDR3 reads TGTGCCAGCAGTTGGACAGGGAGGACTGAAGCTTTCTTT. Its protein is CASSWTGRTEAFF.

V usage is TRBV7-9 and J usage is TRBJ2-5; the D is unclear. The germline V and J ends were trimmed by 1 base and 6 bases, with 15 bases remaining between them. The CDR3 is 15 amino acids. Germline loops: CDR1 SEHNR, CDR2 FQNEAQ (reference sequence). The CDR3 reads CASSLVATEEKTQYF. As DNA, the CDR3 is TGTGCCAGCAGCTTAGTTGCGACCGAAGAGAAGACCCAGTACTTC.

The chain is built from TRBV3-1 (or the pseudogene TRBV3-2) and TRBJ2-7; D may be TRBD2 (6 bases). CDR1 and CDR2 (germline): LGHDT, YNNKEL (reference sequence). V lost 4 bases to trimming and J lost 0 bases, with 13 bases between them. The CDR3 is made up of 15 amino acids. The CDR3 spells CASSPSGAASYEQYF. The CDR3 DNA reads TGTGCCAGCAGCCCCTCGGGAGCGGCCTCCTACGAGCAGTACTTC.